This T cell receptor (beta chain) was obtained from a study of shared clonotypes between healthy human individuals. As for the study in general: Each donor's CD4 naive and CD4 memory cells filled three plates apiece, CD8 naive two, and CD8 memory one. Overall study results and limits: Of the naive CD4 clonotypes, around 5.2% were shared across a handful of donors. The study found lower generation probabilities in non-shared clonotypes than in those shared by all four donors.

Assay used: immunoSEQ multiplex PCR; TCRdb lists only in-frame clones, some missing. The table records about 690,000 clones, less than 95% of them present only once. This CDR3 contains 14 residues. Trimming at V came to 4 bases and at J to 1 base, leaving 2 bases not matched to a gene. Germline V gene data show CDR1 as SEHNR and CDR2 as FQNEAQ (reference sequence). Each of the donors was a healthy adult who was HIV-negative and had not had a recent acute infection or vaccination. Note on this clone: The antigen remains undetermined.

This receptor was taken from a man aged 18 to 29 in good health. Some clones in this sample may be carry-over from other donors' samples. V gene TRBV7-9 combines with J gene TRBJ1-1; 8 positions match TRBD1. Sequencing was done on a sample of memory CD8+ T cells from PBMCs. The subset denotes: CD45RO+ cells pooled with CCR7-negative TemRA cells. The chain's CDR3 is CASSSGGWNTEAFF. CDR3 coding DNA: TGTGCCAGCAGCTCAGGGGGCTGGAACACTGAAGCTTTCTTT.